The entry below gives a single T cell receptor beta chain sequence along with its context. The CDR3 runs 13 residues. Trimming left V 0 bases short and J 6 bases short, with 10 bases between. Germline-derived CDR1 and CDR2 are DFQATT and SNEGSKA (reference sequence). The source of the sample is a study of T cells of healthy individuals. Each CDR3 protein gets one entry after TCRdb re-called the 5' RACE reads with MiXCR. The profile shows nearly 100,000 distinct CDR3 sequences, roughly 15% of them singletons. The sequence came from a human donor in good health. The rearrangement links TRBV20-1 to TRBJ2-3; D remains unclear. CDR3 in DNA: TGCAGTGCTAGAGATTCGGGCGCGGATACGCAGTATTTT. Protein product: CSARDSGADTQYF.